Given below is one T cell receptor beta chain in context. Its antigen remains unknown. The graft donor-derived T-allo10 cells reportedly recognize host alloantigens, are anergic, and suppress alloantigen-specifically. Germline lookup yields CDR1 SGHRS and CDR2 YFSETQ. Trimming left V 0 bases short and J 3 bases short, with 10 bases between. The CDR3 covers 14 residues. TCRdb reprocessed the reads via MiXCR and lists one record per CDR3 protein. The data show 60,000 to 80,000 distinct CDR3 sequences, nearly 65% seen once. This specimen comes from a study of type 1 regulatory T cells. About the research overall: An in vitro protocol generated T-allo10, a Tr1-enriched, alloantigen-specific CD4 T cell product.

The clonotype was recovered from a human donor in good health. Sequenced sample: cultured T cells, either the whole culture or a sorted T cell fraction (not recorded which). Subset of the sample: Tr1-enriched cell product generated in vitro against host alloantigens. This chain uses TRBV5-1 with TRBJ2-7, with a weak D call TRBD1 (5 bases). The CDR3 sequence: CASSLVGARYEQYF. CDR3 nucleotide sequence: TGCGCCAGCAGCTTGGTAGGGGCGCGCTACGAGCAGTACTTC.